This entry concerns a single T cell receptor beta chain. The antigen remains undetermined. The data were obtained in a study of T cell responses to AZD1222 COVID-19 vaccine. Study outcomes and limitations: The study reported that nearly half of spike-specific TCRs target unmutated variant regions. None of the repertoires were sampled until the peak T cell response had passed.

Measured with immunoSEQ multiplex PCR; TCRdb has only the in-frame clones, and not every one. The sample shows about 74,000 clones, about nine tenths of them seen only once. The source is an adult in good health. Sequenced material: peripheral blood, taken on day 0 of AZD1222 vaccination.

CDR3 coding DNA: TGTGCCAGCAGTCGGGACAGGGTCAATCAGCCCCAGCATTTT. This codes for CASSRDRVNQPQHF. The chain combines TRBV2 with TRBJ1-5, with 9 bases fitting TRBD1. The CDR3 consists of 14 residues. V was pared by 5 bases and J by 3 bases, with 2 bases of the junction left unmatched. CDR1 is SNHLY, CDR2 FYNNEI, per germline. Supplemented by reference TRBV2 and TRBJ1-5, the full variable domain reads EPEVTQTPSHQVTQMGQEVILRCVPISNHLYFYWYRQILGQKVEFLVSFYNNEISEKSEIFDDQFSVERPDGSNFTLKIRSTKLEDSAMYFCASSRDRVNQPQHFGDGTRLSIL.